This entry lists 5 T cell receptor beta chains sequenced from one sample in a study of T cells in Graves' hyperthyroidism and ophthalmopathy. Amplification of TCR beta CDR3 regions was performed using RNA transcripts as template. The TCR CDR3 was amplified in a first-round RT-PCR using the HTBI primer set. Via MiXCR, TCRdb re-called the multiplex PCR reads, giving one row per CDR3 protein. The sample has nearly 600,000 distinct CDR3 sequences; 12% to 15% are singletons. The sequencing input was blood. The source of these receptors is a woman between 18 and 29 years old with Graves' ophthalmopathy.

This clonotype came up many times. The chain combines TRBV28 with TRBJ2-3; 12 bases are a match to TRBD2. The germline CDR1 and CDR2 sequences are MDHEN and SYDVKM. V lost 3 bases and J lost 4; bases outside the gene matches: 5. The CDR3 contains 16 residues. The CDR3, as DNA: TGTGCCAGCAGTTTTGCTAGCGGGAGGGGGGCAGATACGCAGTATTTT. Translated: CASSFASGRGADTQYF.

This clonotype was recorded many times. V and J are TRBV6-1 and TRBJ1-5; 10 bases are a match to TRBD1. The CDR3 is 16 residues long. After removal of 7 bases from V and 6 bases from J, the junction contained 12 bases not matched to a gene. Germline CDR1 is MNHNS and CDR2 is SASEGT. The CDR3 loop reads CASIFQGQGNIQPQHF. Here the CDR3 DNA reads TGTGCCAGCATATTCCAGGGACAGGGGAACATTCAGCCCCAGCATTTT.

The V gene is TRBV30, the J gene TRBJ1-5, with 9 bases identical to TRBD1. J was trimmed by 6 bases and V by 2 bases; bases with no gene match: 11. The CDR3 is made up of 16 amino acids. Germline V gives CDR1 GTSNPN, CDR2 SVGIG (reference sequence). The chain's CDR3 is CAWSPLGQGGSQPQHF. CDR3 sequence (DNA): TGTGCCTGGAGTCCTTTGGGACAGGGTGGGAGTCAGCCCCAGCATTTT.

This clonotype has ten or more counts. V gene TRBV7-9 combines with J gene TRBJ2-7, with no clear D. Trimming pared 5 bases from V and 4 bases from J, leaving 15 bases between. CDR1 is SEHNR and CDR2 is FQNEAQ in the germline V gene (reference sequence). The CDR3 runs to 14 residues. DNA for the CDR3: TGTGCCAGCAGCCCAGCCCCGACCGTATACGAGCAGTACTTC. It specifies CASSPAPTVYEQYF.

The sample holds a few counts of this clonotype. The V and J genes are TRBV20-1 and TRBJ2-2, with TRBD2 matching 8 bases. The CDR3 covers 16 residues. Germline V gene data show CDR1 as DFQATT and CDR2 as SNEGSKA (reference sequence). Germline trimming cut 0 bases from V and 7 bases from J; bases unmatched to any gene: 10. CDR3 amino acids: CSARDAQRESSGELFF. CDR3 DNA: TGCAGTGCTAGAGACGCCCAGCGGGAGTCTAGCGGGGAGCTGTTTTTT.